Following are 29 T cell receptor beta chains from one sample sequenced in a study of blood T cell repertoires in COVID-19 (dated by TCRdb to 2019 to 2021). The library was obtained by the immunoSEQ multiplex PCR assay. TCRdb carries this immuneACCESS record with in-frame sequences only. Its versions omit some clonotypes, under half of them owing to an unresolved V gene in the studies checked, with the rest unexplained. The sample yields roughly 200,000 clones; roughly 76% were counted once. The ten largest clones take up 8% to 13% of the sample. Sequenced sample: peripheral blood. These receptors all come from a woman in her thirties or forties with COVID-19, enrolled during active disease.

The chain is built from TRBV6-6 and TRBJ2-5, with D perhaps TRBD1 (6 bases). Germline V lookup: CDR1 MNHNY, CDR2 SVGAGI (reference sequence). V was shortened by 2 bases and J by 1 base, with 14 bases between the two germline ends. The CDR3 loop spans 16 amino acids. The CDR3 loop is CASSYPQGMSQETQYF. CDR3 in DNA: TGTGCCAGCAGTTACCCCCAGGGGATGTCCCAAGAGACCCAGTACTTC.

V gene TRBV5-5 combines with J gene TRBJ1-1; the D is unclear. Looked up from germline, CDR1 is SGHKS and CDR2 is YYEKEE (reference sequence). CDR3 size: 14 residues. V lost 0 bases and J 5 bases, leaving 11 bases between the germline ends. CDR3 coding DNA: TGTGCCAGCAGCTTGGTCGGAGGGCTTACTGAAGCTTTCTTT. This codes for CASSLVGGLTEAFF.

The chain employs TRBV30 and TRBJ2-3; no reliable D call. This CDR3 has 12 residues. Germline CDR1 and CDR2: GTSNPN and SVGIG (reference sequence). V was shortened by 3 bases and J by 5 bases, with 9 bases between the two germline ends. The CDR3 is CAWSPARDTQYF. For the CDR3, the DNA is TGTGCCTGGAGCCCCGCCAGAGATACGCAGTATTTT.

The V gene is TRBV19, the J gene TRBJ2-6, with 8 nucleotides matching TRBD1. Germline V CDR1 and CDR2: LNHDA, SQIVND (reference sequence). J gave up 0 bases and V 10 bases, and 5 bases lay outside the gene matches. The CDR3 totals 15 residues. The CDR3 sequence is CATRDRISGANVLTF. DNA for the CDR3: TGTGCCACCCGGGACAGGATCTCTGGGGCCAACGTCCTGACTTTC.

The CDR3 reads CASSQARGLAGVNEQFF. The CDR3 DNA is TGTGCCAGCAGCCAAGCGAGAGGACTAGCGGGAGTTAATGAGCAGTTCTTC. V gene TRBV4-2 combines with J gene TRBJ2-1; 13 positions match TRBD2. This CDR3 region has 17 residues. The V segment lost 1 base and the J segment 7 bases; nucleotides outside the gene matches: 7. Germline V gene lookup returns CDR1 LGHNA and CDR2 YNFKEQ.

This clone was picked up one time. The genes are TRBV2 and TRBJ2-6; D is possibly TRBD1 (6 bases). V lost 3 bases to trimming and J lost 1 base, with 10 bases between them. This CDR3 comprises 16 residues. Germline assignment: CDR1 SNHLY and CDR2 FYNNEI. The DNA for the CDR3 is TGTGCCAGCAGTGACCGCAGGGGATCTGGGGCCAACGTCCTGACTTTC. Translating it yields CASSDRRGSGANVLTF.

The rearrangement links TRBV7-6 to TRBJ2-1, with 7 bases lining up with TRBD2. The ends lost 5 bases at V and 2 bases at J; junction bases unmatched: 6. Germline CDR1 is SGHVS and CDR2 is FNYEAQ. The CDR3 loop spans 15 amino acids. DNA for the CDR3: TGTGCCAGCAGCGAAGGGACTATGGCCTACAATGAGCAGTTCTTC. Translated, it gives CASSEGTMAYNEQFF.

The J gene is TRBJ1-1, the V gene TRBV3-1 (or the pseudogene TRBV3-2); possible D gene TRBD1, 6 bases. This CDR3 has 12 residues. V dropped 5 bases and J dropped 10 bases, with 14 bases sitting between them. The germline V gene has CDR1 LGHDT and CDR2 YNNKEL (reference sequence). The DNA for the CDR3 is TGTGCCAGCAGCGCAAAGGGGGGGGGAGCTTTCTTT. This sequence encodes CASSAKGGGAFF.

The genes are TRBV4-1 and TRBJ2-7, with D unclear. Trimming pared 1 base from V and 1 base from J, leaving 11 bases between. This CDR3 is built from 15 residues. The germline V gene encodes CDR1 MGHRA and CDR2 YSYEKL. The CDR3 nucleotides read TGCGCCAGCAGCCAAGTCTGGCCGGGTTCCTACGAGCAGTACGTC. Translating gives CASSQVWPGSYEQYV.

The chain uses TRBV5-8 and TRBJ2-5, with TRBD1 identical over 12 bases. CDR3 size: 17 residues. Germline CDR1 is SGHTS and CDR2 is YDEGEE. Trimming at V came to 0 bases and at J to 5 bases, leaving 8 bases not matched to a gene. The CDR3: CASSLGWGQGAVETQYF. The CDR3 coding sequence is TGTGCCAGCAGCTTGGGATGGGGACAGGGGGCGGTGGAGACCCAGTACTTC.

The sample holds a few counts of this clone. This rearrangement joins TRBV2 to TRBJ2-7; 8 bases agree with TRBD2. The germline V gene encodes CDR1 SNHLY and CDR2 FYNNEI. The length of the CDR3 is 14 residues. The ends lost 7 bases at V and 1 base at J; junction bases unmatched: 6. The CDR3 region is CASKERESSYEQYF. The CDR3 DNA reads TGTGCCAGCAAGGAGCGGGAGTCATCCTACGAGCAGTACTTC.

The chain uses TRBV12-3 or TRBV12-4 and TRBJ1-1; D may be TRBD1 (5 bases). Between the trimmed V and J ends, which lost 6 bases and 6 bases, there was a span of 14 bases. The CDR3 sequence is 13 residues long. CDR3 DNA sequence: TGTGCCAGCAGCCTTCTGCGGGGCGCTGAAGCTTTCTTT. Protein product: CASSLLRGAEAFF.

The chain couples TRBV19 to TRBJ2-5; 9 positions match TRBD1. Trimming at V came to 5 bases and at J to 5 bases, leaving 6 bases not matched to a gene. Germline V gives CDR1 LNHDA, CDR2 SQIVND (reference sequence). The CDR3 extends over 14 amino acids. The CDR3 DNA sequence: TGTGCCAGTAGTCAGACAGGGGGGCAGGAGACCCAGTACTTC. This translates into CASSQTGGQETQYF. The full variable domain, in which reference TRBV19 and TRBJ2-5 provide the parts outside the CDR3, is DGGITQSPKYLFRKEGQNVTLSCEQNLNHDAMYWYRQDPGQGLRLIYYSQIVNDFQKGDIAEGYSVSREKKESFPLTVTSAQKNPTAFYLCASSQTGGQETQYFGPGTRLLVL.

This clone was recorded a few times. J is TRBJ2-7 and V is TRBV28; D gene uncertain. Per germline, CDR1 MDHEN and CDR2 SYDVKM. CDR3 length equals 12 residues. The ends were cut back, 4 bases at V and 4 bases at J, with 8 bases in the middle. CDR3 nucleotide sequence: TGTGCCAGCAGTTCGCGAAAATACGAGCAGTACTTC. Protein sequence: CASSSRKYEQYF.

The chain is built from TRBV10-1 and TRBJ2-3; D perhaps matches TRBD2 (6 bases). Germline CDR1 WNHNN, CDR2 SYGVQD (reference sequence). V was cut by 2 bases and J by 0 bases, with 12 bases left in between. The CDR3 covers 16 residues. The CDR3 bases are TGCGCCAGCAGTGAGGCAAGCGGGCTTAGCACAGATACGCAGTATTTT. Translated: CASSEASGLSTDTQYF.

This clone has more than one count but fewer than ten. The chain combines TRBV2 with TRBJ2-7, with a weak D call TRBD2 (6 bases). The V end lost 8 bases, the J end lost 2 bases, and 10 bases lay between the germline ends. The CDR3 is 12 residues long. Germline CDR1 reads SNHLY; CDR2 reads FYNNEI. Here the CDR3 DNA reads TGTGCCAGCGGGGGAGGCACCTACGAGCAGTACGTC. This sequence encodes CASGGGTYEQYV.

This chain uses TRBV11-2 with TRBJ2-7; 10 bases are shared with TRBD1. This CDR3 has 13 residues. V lost 3 bases and J lost 4; bases outside the gene matches: 0. Germline CDR1 and CDR2: SGHAT and FQNNGV. CDR3 DNA sequence: TGTGCCAGCAGCTTGGACAGGGGGTACGAGCAGTACGTC. Protein sequence: CASSLDRGYEQYV.

J is TRBJ2-1 and V is TRBV5-1, with 10 bases fitting TRBD2. From germline, CDR1 is SGHRS and CDR2 YFSETQ. The trim removed 4 bases at V and 5 bases at J, leaving 6 bases unmatched. CDR3 length: 15 amino acids. As DNA, the CDR3 is TGCGCCAGCAGCCCCCCTAGCGGGAGCCACAATGAGCAGTTCTTC. It encodes CASSPPSGSHNEQFF.

J is TRBJ2-3 and V is TRBV19; maybe TRBD1 (5 bases). The V and J ends lost 3 bases and 7 bases respectively, with 11 bases between them. In germline, CDR1 is LNHDA, CDR2 SQIVND (reference sequence). The CDR3 runs 13 residues. The CDR3 DNA sequence: TGTGCCAGTAGTATCAATTACAGGTATACGCAGTATTTT. Protein: CASSINYRYTQYF.

This chain links TRBV20-1 with TRBJ1-2, with D uncertain. Germline lookup yields CDR1 DFQATT and CDR2 SNEGSKA (reference sequence). The CDR3 contains 11 residues. V was shortened by 0 bases and J by 8 bases, with 7 bases between the two germline ends. Written as DNA, the CDR3 is TGCAGTGCTAGAGATGGCGGCGGCTACACCTTC. Its protein is CSARDGGGYTF.

This chain connects TRBV28 to TRBJ2-7; TRBD2 matches 10 bases. Trimming at V came to 6 bases and at J to 6 bases, leaving 11 bases not matched to a gene. Germline V gene data show CDR1 as MDHEN and CDR2 as SYDVKM. The CDR3 consists of 15 residues. The CDR3 loop reads CASSITSGIRSEQYF. The CDR3 DNA follows: TGTGCCAGCAGCATTACTAGCGGGATAAGGTCCGAGCAGTACTTC.

The chain has TRBV9 and TRBJ2-1; 7 bases align to TRBD2. Germline lookup yields CDR1 SGDLS and CDR2 YYNGEE. After removal of 0 bases from V and 6 bases from J, the junction contained 12 bases not matched to a gene. The CDR3 has 17 amino acids. CDR3 nucleotides: TGTGCCAGCAGCGTAGTTCTGGCGGGAGTCGGGGCCAATGAGCAGTTCTTC. Translated: CASSVVLAGVGANEQFF.

The V and J genes are TRBV28 and TRBJ1-2; no clear D gene. Germline CDR1 is MDHEN and CDR2 is SYDVKM. The CDR3 consists of 13 residues. V lost 3 bases to trimming and J lost 5 bases, with 10 bases between them. The CDR3 loop reads CASSFDGRYGYTF. CDR3 coding DNA: TGTGCCAGCAGTTTCGACGGGAGGTATGGCTACACCTTC.

The chain combines TRBV5-1 with TRBJ2-7; TRBD2 aligns across 7 bases. This CDR3 spans 14 amino acids. Germline values: CDR1 SGHRS, CDR2 YFSETQ. V was pared by 3 bases and J by 6 bases, with 9 bases of the junction left unmatched. CDR3 sequence (DNA): TGCGCCAGCAGCTCTAGCGGAAACTACTTCGAGCAGTACTTC. Translation gives CASSSSGNYFEQYF.

This chain links TRBV7-2 with TRBJ2-2; TRBD1 or TRBD2 may be the D gene (6 bases each). The V gene lost 6 bases and the J gene lost 2 bases, with 13 bases spanning the gap. This CDR3 spans 15 amino acids. Germline loops: CDR1 SGHTA, CDR2 FQGNSA. CDR3 in amino acids: CASRLQGGNTGELFF. Here the CDR3 DNA reads TGTGCCAGCAGGTTACAGGGAGGAAACACCGGGGAGCTGTTTTTT.

The rearrangement joins TRBV30 to TRBJ1-2, with D possibly matching TRBD1 (5 bases). This CDR3 is built from 13 residues. CDR1 is GTSNPN and CDR2 is SVGIG in the germline V gene (reference sequence). Deletions cut 3 bases from V and 7 bases from J, with 15 bases between. The CDR3 DNA follows: TGTGCCTGGAGCGTCATCAGGGTGGGTGGCTACACCTTC. Protein sequence: CAWSVIRVGGYTF.

The chain recombines TRBV5-4 with TRBJ2-2; 8 positions agree with TRBD2. The CDR3 covers 15 residues. Germline V CDR1 and CDR2: SGHNT, YYREEE (reference sequence). The junction had 4 bases not matched to a gene; V was cut back by 2 bases and J by 4 bases. CDR3 DNA: TGTGCCAGCAGCTTAAGCGGGGGAGGCACCGGGGAGCTGTTTTTT. Amino acid sequence: CASSLSGGGTGELFF.

The chain recombines TRBV7-8 with TRBJ2-7, with D perhaps TRBD1 (6 bases). The CDR3 loop spans 17 amino acids. Trimming pared 5 bases from V and 2 bases from J, leaving 22 bases between. The germline gives CDR1 SGHVS, CDR2 FQNEAQ. This chain's CDR3 is CASSDRSGQKATYEQYF. CDR3 sequence (DNA): TGTGCCAGCAGCGATCGGTCGGGACAAAAAGCGACCTACGAGCAGTACTTC.

The rearrangement links TRBV18 to TRBJ2-2, with TRBD2 as a possible D gene (5 bases). The germline V and J ends were trimmed by 5 bases and 7 bases, with 17 bases remaining between them. Germline CDR1 KGHSH, CDR2 LQKENI. The CDR3 is made up of 15 amino acids. The CDR3 DNA follows: TGTGCCAGCTCAGGCGGGCAGACCAGGATCGGGGAGCTGTTTTTT. Translation gives CASSGGQTRIGELFF.